This section outlines one T cell receptor (beta chain) sequence together with its context. Antigen unknown. This CDR3 is built from 16 residues. Losses at the gene ends were 0 bases for V and 1 base for J; bases not matched to a gene: 3. Germline assignment: CDR1 KGHSH and CDR2 LQKENI. Profiled with immunoSEQ multiplex PCR; TCRdb holds only in-frame clones, not every one. Of some 88,000 clones in the sample, 85% to 90% were seen once. The data derive from a study of siplizumab effects on memory and regulatory T cells. General study results and limits: The diversity of naive T cells seemed greater than that of memory cells, and their alloresponse contribution seemed major.

The receptor was derived from a human donor in good health. The specimen sequenced was CD4+ T cells sorted from blood. This rearrangement joins TRBV18 to TRBJ2-3, with 8 bases matching TRBD1. The CDR3 coding sequence is TGTGCCAGCTCACCACCGGGACAGGAGGGCACAGATACGCAGTATTTT. Amino acid sequence: CASSPPGQEGTDTQYF.